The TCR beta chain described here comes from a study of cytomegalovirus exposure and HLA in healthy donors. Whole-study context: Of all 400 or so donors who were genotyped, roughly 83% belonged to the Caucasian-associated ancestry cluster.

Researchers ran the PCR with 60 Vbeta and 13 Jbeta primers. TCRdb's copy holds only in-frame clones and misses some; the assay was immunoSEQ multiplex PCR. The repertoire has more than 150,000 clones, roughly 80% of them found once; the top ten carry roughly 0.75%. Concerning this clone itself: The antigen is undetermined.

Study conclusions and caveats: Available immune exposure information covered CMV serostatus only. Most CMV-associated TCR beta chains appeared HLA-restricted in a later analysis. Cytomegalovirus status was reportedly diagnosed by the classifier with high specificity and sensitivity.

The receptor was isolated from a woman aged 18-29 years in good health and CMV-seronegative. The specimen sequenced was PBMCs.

CDR3 nucleotides: TGTGCCATCGTCGGACAGGGGATTGGCAATGAGCAGTTCTTC. It encodes CAIVGQGIGNEQFF. The genes are TRBV28 and TRBJ2-1; 9 bases line up with TRBD1. Germline V gene lookup returns CDR1 MDHEN and CDR2 SYDVKM. This CDR3 comprises 14 residues. Trimming removed 10 bases from V and 6 bases from J; junction bases left unmatched: 10.